This T cell receptor (beta chain) was sequenced during a study of response to subunit inactivated influenza vaccine. Notes on the study in general: That few new T cells are recruited by each seasonal influenza vaccination was the authors' suggestion.

TCRdb reanalysed the RT-PCR reads using MiXCR and keeps one entry per CDR3 protein. The sample lists roughly 570,000 distinct CDR3 sequences; 14% were seen once. As for this clonotype: The antigen is not known.

Between the trimmed V and J ends, which lost 2 bases and 4 bases, there was a span of 10 bases. This CDR3 region has 15 residues. Per the germline V gene, CDR1 is SGHRS and CDR2 is YFSETQ. Sequenced here: PBMCs from blood, sampled roughly 12 days after vaccination. This TCR came from a man aged 45-65 years who received an inactivated influenza vaccine. The gene calls are TRBV5-1 and TRBJ1-6, with D perhaps TRBD1 (6 bases). This chain's CDR3 is CASSFTGPYNSPLHF. The DNA for the CDR3 is TGCGCCAGCAGCTTTACAGGGCCTTATAATTCACCCCTCCACTTT.